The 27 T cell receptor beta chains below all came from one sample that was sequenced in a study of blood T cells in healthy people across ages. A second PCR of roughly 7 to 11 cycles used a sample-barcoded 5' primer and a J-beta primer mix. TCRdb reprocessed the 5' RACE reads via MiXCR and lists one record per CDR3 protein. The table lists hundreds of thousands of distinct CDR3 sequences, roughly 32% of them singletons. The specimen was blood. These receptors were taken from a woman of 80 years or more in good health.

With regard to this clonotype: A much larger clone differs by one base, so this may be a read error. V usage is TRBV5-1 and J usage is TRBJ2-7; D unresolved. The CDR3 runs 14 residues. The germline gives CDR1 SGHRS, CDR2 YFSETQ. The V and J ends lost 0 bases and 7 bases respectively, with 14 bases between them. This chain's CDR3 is CASSLGDPYNEQYF. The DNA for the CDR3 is TGCGCCAGCAGCTTGGGTGACCCCTACAATGAGCAGTACTTC.

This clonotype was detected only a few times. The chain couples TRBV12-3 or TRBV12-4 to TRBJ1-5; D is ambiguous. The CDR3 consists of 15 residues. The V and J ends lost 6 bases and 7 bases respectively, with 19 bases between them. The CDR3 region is CASRPGRGRYQPQHF. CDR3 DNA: TGTGCCAGCAGGCCCGGGCGGGGAAGATACCAGCCCCAGCATTTT.

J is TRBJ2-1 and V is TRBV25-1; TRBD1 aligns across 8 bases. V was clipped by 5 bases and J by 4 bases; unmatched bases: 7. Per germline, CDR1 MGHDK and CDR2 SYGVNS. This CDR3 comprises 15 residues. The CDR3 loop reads CASSPPGGRYNEQFF. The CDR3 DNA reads TGTGCCAGCAGTCCCCCAGGGGGCAGGTACAATGAGCAGTTCTTC. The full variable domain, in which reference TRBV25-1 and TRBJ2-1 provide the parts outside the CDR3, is EADIYQTPRYLVIGTGKKITLECSQTMGHDKMYWYQQDPGMELHLIHYSYGVNSTEKGDLSSESTVSRIRTEHFPLTLESARPSHTSQYLCASSPPGGRYNEQFFGPGTRLTVL.

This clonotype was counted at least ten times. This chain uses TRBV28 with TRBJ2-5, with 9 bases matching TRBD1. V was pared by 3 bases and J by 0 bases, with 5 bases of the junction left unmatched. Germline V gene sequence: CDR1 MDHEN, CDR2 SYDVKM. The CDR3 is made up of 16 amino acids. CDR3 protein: CASSLGGQGYQETQYF. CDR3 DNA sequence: TGTGCCAGCAGTTTGGGTGGACAGGGGTACCAAGAGACCCAGTACTTC.

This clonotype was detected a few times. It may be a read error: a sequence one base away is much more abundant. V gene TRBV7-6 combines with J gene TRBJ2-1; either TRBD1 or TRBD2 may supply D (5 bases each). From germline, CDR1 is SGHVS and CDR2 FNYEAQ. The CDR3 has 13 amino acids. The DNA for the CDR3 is TGTGCCGGCAGCTTAGGGGACGTCGTTGAGCAGTTCTTC. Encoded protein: CAGSLGDVVEQFF.

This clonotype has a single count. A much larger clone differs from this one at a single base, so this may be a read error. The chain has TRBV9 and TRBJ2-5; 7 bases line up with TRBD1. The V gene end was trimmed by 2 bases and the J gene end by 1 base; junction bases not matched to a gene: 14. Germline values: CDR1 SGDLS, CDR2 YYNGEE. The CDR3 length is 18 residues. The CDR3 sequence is CASSVGTEVANLQETQYF. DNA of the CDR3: TGTGCCAGCAGCGTGGGGACAGAGGTTGCCAACCTCCAAGAGACCCAGTACTTC.

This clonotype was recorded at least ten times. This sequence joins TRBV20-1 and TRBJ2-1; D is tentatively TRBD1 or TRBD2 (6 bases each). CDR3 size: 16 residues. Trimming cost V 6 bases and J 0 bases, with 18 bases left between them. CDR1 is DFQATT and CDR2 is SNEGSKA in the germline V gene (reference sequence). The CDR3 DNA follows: TGCAGTGCCCTAACCCACGGGGGCAACTCCTACAATGAGCAGTTCTTC. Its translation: CSALTHGGNSYNEQFF.

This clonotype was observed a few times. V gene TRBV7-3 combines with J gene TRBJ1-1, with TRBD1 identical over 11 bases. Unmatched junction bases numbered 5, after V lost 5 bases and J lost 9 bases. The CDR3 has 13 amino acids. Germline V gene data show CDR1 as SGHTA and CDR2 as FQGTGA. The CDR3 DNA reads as TGTGCCAGCAGCCAAACGGACAGGGGGCAAGCTTTCTTT. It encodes CASSQTDRGQAFF.

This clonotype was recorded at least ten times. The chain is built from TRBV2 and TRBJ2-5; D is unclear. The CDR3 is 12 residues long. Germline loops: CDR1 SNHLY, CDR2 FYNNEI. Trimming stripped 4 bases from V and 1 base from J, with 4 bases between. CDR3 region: CASSGSQETQYF. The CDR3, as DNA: TGTGCCAGCAGTGGGTCCCAAGAGACCCAGTACTTC.

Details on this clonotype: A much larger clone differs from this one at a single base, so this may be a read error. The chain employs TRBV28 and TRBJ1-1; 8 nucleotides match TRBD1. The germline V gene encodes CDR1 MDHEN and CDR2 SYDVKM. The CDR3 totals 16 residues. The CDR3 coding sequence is TGTGCCAGCAGCCCCCTGGGGACAGGAAGGAACACTAAAGCTTTCTTT. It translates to CASSPLGTGRNTKAFF.

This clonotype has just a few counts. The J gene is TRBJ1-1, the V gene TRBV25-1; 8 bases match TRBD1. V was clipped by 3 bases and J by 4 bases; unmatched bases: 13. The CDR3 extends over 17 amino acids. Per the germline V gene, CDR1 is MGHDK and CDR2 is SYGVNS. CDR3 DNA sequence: TGTGCCAGCAGTGAGAACAGGGGGATTGGGTGGGGCACTGAAGCTTTCTTT. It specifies CASSENRGIGWGTEAFF.

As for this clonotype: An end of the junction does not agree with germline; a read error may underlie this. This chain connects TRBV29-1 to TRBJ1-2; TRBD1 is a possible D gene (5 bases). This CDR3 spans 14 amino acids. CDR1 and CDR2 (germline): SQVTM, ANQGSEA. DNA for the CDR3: TGCAGCGTCGAAGGCCAGGGAGCTAACTATGGCTACACCTTC. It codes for CSVEGQGANYGYTF.

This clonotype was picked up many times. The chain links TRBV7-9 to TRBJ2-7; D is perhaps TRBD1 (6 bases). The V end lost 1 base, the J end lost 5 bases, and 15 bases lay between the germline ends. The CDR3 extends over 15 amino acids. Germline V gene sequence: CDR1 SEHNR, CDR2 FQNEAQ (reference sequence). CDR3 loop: CASSLGGDTHHEQYF. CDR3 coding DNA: TGTGCCAGCAGCTTAGGAGGGGACACTCACCACGAGCAGTACTTC.

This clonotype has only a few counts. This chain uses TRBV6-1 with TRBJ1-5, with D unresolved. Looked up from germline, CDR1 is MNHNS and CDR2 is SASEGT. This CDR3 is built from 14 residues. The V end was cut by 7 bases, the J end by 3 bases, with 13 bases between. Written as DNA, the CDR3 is TGTGCCAGCAAACCCGGCGGGTTCAATCAGCCCCAGCATTTT. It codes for CASKPGGFNQPQHF.

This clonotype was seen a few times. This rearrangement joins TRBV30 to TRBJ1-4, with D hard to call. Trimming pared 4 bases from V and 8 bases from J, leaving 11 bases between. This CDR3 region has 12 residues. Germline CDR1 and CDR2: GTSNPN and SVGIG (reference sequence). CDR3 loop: CAWKSAGEKLFF. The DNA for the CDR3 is TGTGCCTGGAAATCGGCTGGCGAAAAACTGTTTTTT.

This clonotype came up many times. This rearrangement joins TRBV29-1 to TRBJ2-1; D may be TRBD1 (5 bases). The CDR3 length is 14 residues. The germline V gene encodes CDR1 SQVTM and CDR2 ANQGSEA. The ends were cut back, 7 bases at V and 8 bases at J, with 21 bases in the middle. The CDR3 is CSALDSYASYEQFF. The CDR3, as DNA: TGCAGCGCCCTCGACAGTTACGCCTCCTATGAGCAGTTCTTC.

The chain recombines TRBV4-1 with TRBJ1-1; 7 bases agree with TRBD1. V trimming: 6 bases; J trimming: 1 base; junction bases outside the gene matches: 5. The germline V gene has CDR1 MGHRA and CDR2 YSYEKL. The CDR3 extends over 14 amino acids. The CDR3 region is CASRRTGANTEAFF. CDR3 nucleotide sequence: TGCGCCAGCAGGCGGACAGGCGCGAACACTGAAGCTTTCTTT.

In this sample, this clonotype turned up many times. The CDR3 nucleotides read TGTGCCACCAGCAGAGGAGGGGGGACAGGGGACGAGACCCAGTACTTC. Protein product: CATSRGGGTGDETQYF. This chain links TRBV15 with TRBJ2-5; 10 bases are shared with TRBD1. V gave up 1 base and J gave up 5 bases; unmatched junction bases: 7. This CDR3 spans 16 amino acids. Germline-derived CDR1 and CDR2 are LNHNV and YYDKDF (reference sequence).

The DNA for the CDR3 is TGTGCCACCAGTGACCCGTCGTTAAAGGGACAGAAAAACCCCTACGAGCAGTACTTC. It specifies CATSDPSLKGQKNPYEQYF. The V call is TRBV24-1, the J call TRBJ2-5, with 7 bases that match TRBD1. TRBJ2-7 matches the DNA end more closely, so the J call is doubtful. This CDR3 spans 19 amino acids. The germline gives CDR1 KGHDR, CDR2 SFDVKD.

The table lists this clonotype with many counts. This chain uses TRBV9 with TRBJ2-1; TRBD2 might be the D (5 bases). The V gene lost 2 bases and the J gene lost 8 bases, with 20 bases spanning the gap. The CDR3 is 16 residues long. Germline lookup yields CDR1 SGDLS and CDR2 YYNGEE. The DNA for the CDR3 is TGTGCCAGCAGCGTCCAGAGTTGGGTTGGTAGCGATGAGCAGTTCTTC. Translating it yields CASSVQSWVGSDEQFF.

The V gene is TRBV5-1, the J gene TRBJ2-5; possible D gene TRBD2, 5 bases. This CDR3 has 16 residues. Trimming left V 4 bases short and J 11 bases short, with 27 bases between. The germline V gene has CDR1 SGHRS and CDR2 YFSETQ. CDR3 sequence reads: CASSLWASGTRDEQYF. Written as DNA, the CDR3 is TGCGCCAGCAGCCTGTGGGCCAGCGGTACTAGGGATGAGCAGTACTTC.

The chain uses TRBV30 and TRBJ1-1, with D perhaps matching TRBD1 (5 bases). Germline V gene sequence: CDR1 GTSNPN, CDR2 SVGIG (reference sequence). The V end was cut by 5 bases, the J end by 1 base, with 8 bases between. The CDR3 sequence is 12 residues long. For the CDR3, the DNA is TGTGCCTGGGACACAGGGAACACTGAAGCTTTCTTT. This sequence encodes CAWDTGNTEAFF.

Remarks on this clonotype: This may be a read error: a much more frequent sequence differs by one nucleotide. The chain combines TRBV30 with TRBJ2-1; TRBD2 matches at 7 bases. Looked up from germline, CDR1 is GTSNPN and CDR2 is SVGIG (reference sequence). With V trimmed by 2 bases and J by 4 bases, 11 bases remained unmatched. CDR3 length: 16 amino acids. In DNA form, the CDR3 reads TGTGCCTGGAGTCCAGGCAGAGGCGGGGGTTACAATGAGCAGTTCTTC. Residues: CAWSPGRGGGYNEQFF. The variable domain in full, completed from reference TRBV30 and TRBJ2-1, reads SQTIHQWPATLVQPVGSPLSLECTVEGTSNPNLYWYRQAAGRGLQLLFYSVGIGQISSEVPQNLSASRPQDRQFILSSKKLLLSDSGFYLCAWSPGRGGGYNEQFFGPGTRLTVL.

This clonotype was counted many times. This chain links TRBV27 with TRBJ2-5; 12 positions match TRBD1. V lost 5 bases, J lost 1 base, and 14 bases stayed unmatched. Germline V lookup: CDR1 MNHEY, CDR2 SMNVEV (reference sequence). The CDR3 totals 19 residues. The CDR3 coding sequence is TGTGCCAGCAGTCCCCGGGGGGACAGGGGGCCACTGGGCCAAGAGACCCAGTACTTC. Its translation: CASSPRGDRGPLGQETQYF.

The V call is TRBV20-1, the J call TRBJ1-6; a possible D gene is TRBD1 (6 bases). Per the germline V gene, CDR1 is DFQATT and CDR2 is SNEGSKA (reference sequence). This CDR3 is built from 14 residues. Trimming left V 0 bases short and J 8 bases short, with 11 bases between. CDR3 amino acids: CSARDLAGDSPLHF. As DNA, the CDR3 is TGCAGTGCTAGAGATCTGGCAGGGGATTCACCCCTCCACTTT.

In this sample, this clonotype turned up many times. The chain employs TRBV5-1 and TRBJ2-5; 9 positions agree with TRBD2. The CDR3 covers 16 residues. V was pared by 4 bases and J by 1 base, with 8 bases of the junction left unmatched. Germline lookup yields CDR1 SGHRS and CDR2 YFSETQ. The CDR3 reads CASSPGERGAQETQYF. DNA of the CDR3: TGCGCCAGCAGCCCTGGGGAGCGGGGGGCCCAAGAGACCCAGTACTTC. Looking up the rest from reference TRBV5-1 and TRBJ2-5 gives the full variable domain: KAGVTQTPRYLIKTRGQQVTLSCSPISGHRSVSWYQQTPGQGLQFLFEYFSETQRNKGNFPGRFSGRQFSNSRSEMNVSTLELGDSALYLCASSPGERGAQETQYFGPGTRLLVL.

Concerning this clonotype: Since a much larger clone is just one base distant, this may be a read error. Here the CDR3 DNA reads TGCAGTGCTAGCCCGGAAGGGGAACAGGGCTGGTACGAGCAGTACTTC. Residues: CSASPEGEQGWYEQYF. This rearrangement joins TRBV20-1 to TRBJ2-7, with TRBD1 as a possible D gene (6 bases). CDR3 size: 16 residues. Trimming took 3 bases from V and 4 from J, leaving 22 bases between them. Germline V gene data show CDR1 as DFQATT and CDR2 as SNEGSKA (reference sequence).